The source of this T cell receptor (beta chain) is a study of T cell responses to AZD1222 COVID-19 vaccine. Using immunoSEQ multiplex PCR, the repertoire was profiled, and TCRdb retains in-frame clones only, with some absent. Counted here are over 65,000 clones, approximately 87% occurring once; the ten biggest clones make up 7%. CDR3 size: 17 residues. Germline CDR1 is MGHRA and CDR2 is YSYEKL. V lost 5 bases to trimming and J lost 5 bases; unmatched junction nucleotides: 12. Sequencing was performed on peripheral blood, taken on day 0 of AZD1222 vaccination. The sequence was collected from an adult in good health. The chain recombines TRBV4-1 with TRBJ2-7; 13 bases align to TRBD2. CDR3 nucleotides: TGCGCCAGCAGCAAAGGACTAGCGGGGGTTTCAAGGGACGAGCAGTACTTC. Translated: CASSKGLAGVSRDEQYF.